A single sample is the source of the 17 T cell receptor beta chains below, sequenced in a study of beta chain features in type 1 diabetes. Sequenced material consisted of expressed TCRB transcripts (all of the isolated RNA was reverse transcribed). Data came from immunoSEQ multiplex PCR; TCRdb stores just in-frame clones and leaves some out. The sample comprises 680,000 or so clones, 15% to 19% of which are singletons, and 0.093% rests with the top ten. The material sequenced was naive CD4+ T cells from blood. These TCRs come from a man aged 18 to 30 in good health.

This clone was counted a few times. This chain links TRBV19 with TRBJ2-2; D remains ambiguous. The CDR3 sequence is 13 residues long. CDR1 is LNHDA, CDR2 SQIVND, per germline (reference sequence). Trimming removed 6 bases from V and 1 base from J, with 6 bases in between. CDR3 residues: CASSQVNTGELFF. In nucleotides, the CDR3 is TGTGCCAGTAGCCAGGTGAACACCGGGGAGCTGTTTTTT.

CDR3 in amino acids: CSAPRTHEQYF. As DNA, the CDR3 is TGCAGTGCTCCGAGGACGCACGAGCAGTACTTC. The chain recombines TRBV20-1 with TRBJ2-7; no clear D gene. The CDR3 extends over 11 amino acids. In germline, CDR1 is DFQATT, CDR2 SNEGSKA (reference sequence). Deletions cut 5 bases from V and 5 bases from J, with 10 bases between.

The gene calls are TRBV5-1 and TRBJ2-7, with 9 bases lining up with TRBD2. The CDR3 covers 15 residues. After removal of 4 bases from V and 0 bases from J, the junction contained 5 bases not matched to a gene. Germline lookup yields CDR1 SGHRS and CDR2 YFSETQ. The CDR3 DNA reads TGCGCCAGCAGCCAAACTAGCGGGCGCTCCTACGAGCAGTACTTC. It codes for CASSQTSGRSYEQYF.

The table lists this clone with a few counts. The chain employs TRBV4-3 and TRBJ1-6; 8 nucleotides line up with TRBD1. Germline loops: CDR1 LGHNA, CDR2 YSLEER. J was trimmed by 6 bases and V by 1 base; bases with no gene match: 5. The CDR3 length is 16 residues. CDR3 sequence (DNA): TGCGCCAGCAGCCAAGTTACCGGACAGGGTAATTCACCCCTCCACTTT. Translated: CASSQVTGQGNSPLHF.

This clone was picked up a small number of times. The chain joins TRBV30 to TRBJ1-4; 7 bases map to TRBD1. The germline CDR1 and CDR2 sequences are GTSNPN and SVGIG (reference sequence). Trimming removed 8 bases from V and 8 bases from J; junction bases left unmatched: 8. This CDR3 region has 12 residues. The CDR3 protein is CAGRDSSEKLFF. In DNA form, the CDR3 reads TGTGCCGGGCGGGACAGCTCAGAAAAACTGTTTTTT.

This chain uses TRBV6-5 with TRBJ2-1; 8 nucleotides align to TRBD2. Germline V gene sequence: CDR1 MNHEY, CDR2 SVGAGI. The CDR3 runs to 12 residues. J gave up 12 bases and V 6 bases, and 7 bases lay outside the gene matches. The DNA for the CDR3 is TGTGCCAGCAGGGCCCCCAGCGGGGGGCAGTTCTTC. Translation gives CASRAPSGGQFF.

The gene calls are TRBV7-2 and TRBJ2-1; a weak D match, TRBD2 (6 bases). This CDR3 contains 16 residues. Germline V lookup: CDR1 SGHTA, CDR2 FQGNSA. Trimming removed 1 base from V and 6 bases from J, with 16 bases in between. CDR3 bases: TGTGCCAGCAGCTTAGGGGCGGGACTTGCTTCCAATGAGCAGTTCTTC. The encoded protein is CASSLGAGLASNEQFF.

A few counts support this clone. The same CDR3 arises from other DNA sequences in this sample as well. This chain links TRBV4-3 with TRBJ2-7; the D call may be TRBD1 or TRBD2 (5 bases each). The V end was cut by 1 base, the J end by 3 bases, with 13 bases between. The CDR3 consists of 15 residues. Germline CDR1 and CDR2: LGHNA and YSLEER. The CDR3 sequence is CASSQVLAGSYEQYF. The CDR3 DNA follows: TGCGCCAGCAGCCAAGTCTTGGCAGGGAGCTACGAGCAGTACTTC.

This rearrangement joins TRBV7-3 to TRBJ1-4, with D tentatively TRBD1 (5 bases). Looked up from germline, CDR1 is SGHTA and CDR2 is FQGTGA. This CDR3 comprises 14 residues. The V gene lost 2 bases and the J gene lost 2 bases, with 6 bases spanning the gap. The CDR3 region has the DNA TGTGCCAGCAGCTTATGGGGGACTAATGAAAAACTGTTTTTT. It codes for CASSLWGTNEKLFF.

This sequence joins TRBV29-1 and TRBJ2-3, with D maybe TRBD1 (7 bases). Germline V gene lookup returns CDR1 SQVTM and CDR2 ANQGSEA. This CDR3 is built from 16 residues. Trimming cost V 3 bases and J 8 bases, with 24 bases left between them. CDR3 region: CSVDTGASVNTRTQYF. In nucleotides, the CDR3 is TGCAGCGTTGATACAGGGGCTAGCGTCAACACACGTACGCAGTATTTT.

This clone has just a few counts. In DNA, the CDR3 is TGTGCCAGCAGCACTCGACTAGCGGGAAGCACAGATACGCAGTATTTT. Amino acid sequence: CASSTRLAGSTDTQYF. V and J are TRBV7-2 and TRBJ2-3; 11 nucleotides agree with TRBD2. Germline values: CDR1 SGHTA, CDR2 FQGNSA. The CDR3 contains 16 residues. Germline trimming cut 5 bases from V and 0 bases from J; bases unmatched to any gene: 4.

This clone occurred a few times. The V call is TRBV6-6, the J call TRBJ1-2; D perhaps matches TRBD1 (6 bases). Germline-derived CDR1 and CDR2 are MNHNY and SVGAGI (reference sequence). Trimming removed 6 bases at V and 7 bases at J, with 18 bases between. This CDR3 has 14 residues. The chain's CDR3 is CASRIQGFDTGYTF. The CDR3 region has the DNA TGTGCCAGCAGGATACAGGGATTTGATACTGGCTACACCTTC.

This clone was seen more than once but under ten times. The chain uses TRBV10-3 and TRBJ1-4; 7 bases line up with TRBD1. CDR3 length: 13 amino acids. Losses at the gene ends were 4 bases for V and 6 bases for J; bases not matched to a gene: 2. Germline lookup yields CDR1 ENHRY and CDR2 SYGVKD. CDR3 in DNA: TGTGCCATCAGTGTTGGGACAGATGAAAAACTGTTTTTT. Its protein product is CAISVGTDEKLFF.

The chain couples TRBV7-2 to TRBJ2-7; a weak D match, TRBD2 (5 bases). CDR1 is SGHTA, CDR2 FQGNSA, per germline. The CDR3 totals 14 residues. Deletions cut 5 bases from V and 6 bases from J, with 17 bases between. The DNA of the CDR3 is TGTGCCAGCAGCCAGGATTGGTCTAGCTTCGAGCAGTACTTC. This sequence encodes CASSQDWSSFEQYF. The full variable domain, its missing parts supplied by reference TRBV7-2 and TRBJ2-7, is GAGVSQSPSNKVTEKGKDVELRCDPISGHTALYWYRQSLGQGLEFLIYFQGNSAPDKSGLPSDRFSAERTGGSVSTLTIQRTQQEDSAVYLCASSQDWSSFEQYFGPGTRLTVT.

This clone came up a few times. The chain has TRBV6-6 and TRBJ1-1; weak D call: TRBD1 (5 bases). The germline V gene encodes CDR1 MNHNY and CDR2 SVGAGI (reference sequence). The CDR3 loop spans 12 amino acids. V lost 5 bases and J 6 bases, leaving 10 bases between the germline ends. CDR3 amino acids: CASSSQGSEAFF. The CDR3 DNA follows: TGTGCCAGCAGTAGTCAGGGCTCTGAAGCTTTCTTT.

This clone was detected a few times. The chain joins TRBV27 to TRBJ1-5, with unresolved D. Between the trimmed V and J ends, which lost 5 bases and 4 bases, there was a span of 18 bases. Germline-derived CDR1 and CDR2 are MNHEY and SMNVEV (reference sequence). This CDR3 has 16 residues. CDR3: CASSPNAGRNNQPQHF. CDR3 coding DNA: TGTGCCAGCAGTCCGAATGCCGGGAGGAATAATCAGCCCCAGCATTTT.

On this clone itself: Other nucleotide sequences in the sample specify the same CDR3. Here the CDR3 DNA reads TGTGCCAGCAGCTTAGTGGGTGGAGAGACCCAGTACTTC. Amino acids: CASSLVGGETQYF. This sequence joins TRBV7-9 and TRBJ2-5; D gene ambiguous. Germline loops: CDR1 SEHNR, CDR2 FQNEAQ (reference sequence). Trimming removed 1 base at V and 4 bases at J, with 7 bases between. The CDR3 is made up of 13 amino acids. The full variable domain, in which reference TRBV7-9 and TRBJ2-5 provide the parts outside the CDR3, is DTGVSQNPRHKITKRGQNVTFRCDPISEHNRLYWYRQTLGQGPEFLTYFQNEAQLEKSRLLSDRFSAERPKGSFSTLEIQRTEQGDSAMYLCASSLVGGETQYFGPGTRLLVL.